Listed below are T cell receptor beta chains from one sample, sequenced in a study of healthy donors' naive CD4 and CD8 T cells. TCRdb itself ran the reads through MiXCR, one entry per CDR3 protein. The sample consists of 200,000 or so distinct CDR3 sequences, around three quarters of them appearing once. Sequencing used naive CD4+ and CD8+ T cells sorted from blood, pooled from several donors. The receptors stem from a pool of human donors in good health; the sample pools cells from several healthy donors. Both conserved end residues are part of each CDR3. The D gene is left open where the match is weak. Clone sizes are given selectively: once, few, many, or a class where the clone is expanded.

NA	TRBV19	TRBJ1-5	TRBD1	TGTGCCAGTAGTATATTGGGACAGGCCTATCGGCCCCAGCATTTT	CASSILGQAYRPQHF
NA	TRBV29-1	TRBJ2-2	TRBD2	TGCAGCGTTGAGGGACTAGCGGGACGCGAAGACACCGGGGAGCTGTTTTTT	CSVEGLAGREDTGELFF
once	TRBV29-1	TRBJ2-3	NA	TGCAGCGTATCCTCCACCCAATCCACAGATACGCAGTATTTT	CSVSSTQSTDTQYF
NA	TRBV6-5	TRBJ2-3	NA	TGTGCCAGCAGTTCTGGCCGGACTCCGTCAACCACAGATACGCAGTATTTT	CASSSGRTPSTTDTQYF
NA	TRBV7-8	TRBJ1-1	NA	TGTGCCAGCAGCCTCGGGCGGGGCAGACTGAACACTGAAGCTTTCTTT	CASSLGRGRLNTEAFF
NA	TRBV27	TRBJ2-5	NA	TGTGCCAGCAGCCCTACCGTTAGCGGAGAGACCCAGTACTTC	CASSPTVSGETQYF
few	TRBV19	TRBJ1-1	NA	TGTGCCAGCCGTATGACCATGAACACTGAAGCTTTCTTT	CASRMTMNTEAFF
NA	TRBV12-3/TRBV12-4	TRBJ2-7	NA	TGTGCCAGCAGGTCGAACCGTGGAATCCGGCCCGAGCAGTACTTC	CASRSNRGIRPEQYF
NA	TRBV6-1	TRBJ1-1	NA	TGTGCCAGCGTACTACAGGGACGAACTGAAGCTTTCTTT	CASVLQGRTEAFF
NA	TRBV29-1	TRBJ2-7	NA	TGCAGCGCACGCTTTGGGGGCGAGCAGTACTTC	CSARFGGEQYF
NA	TRBV29-1	TRBJ2-5	NA	TGCAGCGTTGAGGGGCGACAAGAGACCCAGTACTTC	CSVEGRQETQYF
NA	TRBV29-1	TRBJ2-6	NA	TGCAGCGTCTCCTCCGGGCTAACAACTGGGGCCAACGTCCTGACTTTC	CSVSSGLTTGANVLTF
NA	TRBV19	TRBJ1-5	NA	TGTGCCACTCAGGGCGGGAATCAGCCCCAGCATTTT	CATQGGNQPQHF
NA	TRBV19	TRBJ1-1	NA	TGTGCCAGTAGTTATGGTCTCTACACTGAAGCTTTCTTT	CASSYGLYTEAFF
NA	TRBV29-1	TRBJ1-5	NA	TGCAGCGTTGCAGGGGTAGATCAGCCCCAGCATTTT	CSVAGVDQPQHF
NA	TRBV27	TRBJ2-3	NA	TGTGCCAGCAGCGGGACAAACGCCGTCCGCACAGATACGCAGTATTTT	CASSGTNAVRTDTQYF
NA	TRBV19	TRBJ1-1	NA	TGTGCCAGTGCACAGGGATTTATGAACACTGAAGCTTTCTTT	CASAQGFMNTEAFF
NA	TRBV19	TRBJ2-3	NA	TGTGCCAGTAGTATCTCTAGTAGCACAGATACGCAGTATTTT	CASSISSSTDTQYF
NA	TRBV29-1	TRBJ2-7	NA	TGCAGCGTTGAGGGGCCCTCCTACGAGCAGTACTTC	CSVEGPSYEQYF
NA	TRBV6-2/TRBV6-3	TRBJ2-7	NA	TGTGCCAGCAGTTCAACCGGACGGTCAAGCTCCTACGAGCAGTACTTC	CASSSTGRSSSYEQYF
NA	TRBV19	TRBJ2-2	NA	TGTGCCAGTAGTATTTGGCAGGGGAACACCGGGGAGCTGTTTTTT	CASSIWQGNTGELFF
NA	TRBV21-1	TRBJ2-1	NA	TGTGCCAGCAGCGGGACTAGCGGGAGTAGCTACAATGAGCAGTTCTTC	CASSGTSGSSYNEQFF
few	TRBV6-2/TRBV6-3	TRBJ1-5	NA	TGTGCCAGCAGTTTCCAGAACGTATATAGCAATCAGCCCCAGCATTTT	CASSFQNVYSNQPQHF
NA	TRBV29-1	TRBJ1-3	NA	TGCAGCTTCGCGGGATCTGCTGGAAACACCATATATTTT	CSFAGSAGNTIYF
NA	TRBV6-5	TRBJ2-7	TRBD1	TGTGCCCCAATCAGAGACAGGGGGAACGAGCAGTACTTC	CAPIRDRGNEQYF
NA	TRBV29-1	TRBJ1-2	TRBD1	TGCAGCGTCGTCTCCGGGACAGGATCCTATGGCTACACCTTC	CSVVSGTGSYGYTF
NA	TRBV4-3	TRBJ2-3	TRBD1	TGCGCCAGCAGCCAAGATGCGACAGGGGATGTGACAGATACGCAGTATTTT	CASSQDATGDVTDTQYF
NA	TRBV15	TRBJ2-2	NA	TGTGCCACCAGCAGAGATATGAGGGGTACCGGGGAGCTGTTTTTT	CATSRDMRGTGELFF
NA	TRBV19	TRBJ2-6	TRBD1	TGTGCCAGTAGGCCGGGACAGGGGGCGCCTGGGGCCAACGTCCTGACTTTC	CASRPGQGAPGANVLTF
NA	TRBV29-1	TRBJ2-1	NA	TGCAGCGTTGCCGGAAAAGGGTCCTACAATGAGCAGTTCTTC	CSVAGKGSYNEQFF
NA	TRBV30	TRBJ1-1	NA	TGTGCCTGGAGTGTACAGGACGACACTGAAGCTTTCTTT	CAWSVQDDTEAFF
NA	TRBV19	TRBJ2-1	NA	TGTGCCAGTAGTATCCAACGCGGCTCCTACAATGAGCAGTTCTTC	CASSIQRGSYNEQFF
few	TRBV29-1	TRBJ2-3	TRBD2	TGCAGTTCTACCACGGGTCCCGCGGGAGCAGATACGCAGTATTTT	CSSTTGPAGADTQYF
NA	TRBV29-1	TRBJ1-1	NA	TGCAGCGCCGTACCTAGGGTAAACACTGAAGCTTTCTTT	CSAVPRVNTEAFF
NA	TRBV28	TRBJ2-1	NA	TGTGCCAGCAGACAGGGAAGCTCCTACAATGAGCAGTTCTTC	CASRQGSSYNEQFF
NA	TRBV5-1	TRBJ2-1	TRBD1	TGCGCCAGCAGCTATGGGACAGACGAATTCTTC	CASSYGTDEFF
few	TRBV20-1	TRBJ2-1	TRBD2	TGCAGTGCAAGAGTTCGGACTAGCGGGAGCAATGAGCAGTTCTTC	CSARVRTSGSNEQFF